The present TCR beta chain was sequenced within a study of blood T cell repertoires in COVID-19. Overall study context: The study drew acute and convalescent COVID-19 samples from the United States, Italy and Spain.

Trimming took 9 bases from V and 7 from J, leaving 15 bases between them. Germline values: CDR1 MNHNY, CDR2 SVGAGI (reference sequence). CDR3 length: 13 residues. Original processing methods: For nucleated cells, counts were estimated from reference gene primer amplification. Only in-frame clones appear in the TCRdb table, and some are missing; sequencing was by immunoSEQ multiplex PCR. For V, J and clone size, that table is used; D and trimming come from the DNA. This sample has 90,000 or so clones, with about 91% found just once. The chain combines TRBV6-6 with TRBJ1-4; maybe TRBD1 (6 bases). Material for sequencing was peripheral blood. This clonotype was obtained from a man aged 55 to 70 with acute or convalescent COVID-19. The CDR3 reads CASKQGTGEKLFF. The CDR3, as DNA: TGTGCCAGTAAACAGGGCACAGGTGAAAAACTGTTTTTT.